This TCR beta chain was sequenced in a study of CD8+CD57+ T cells in acquired aplastic anemia. Study-wide background: The sorted CD4+ and CD8+ cells yielded an average around 3.2 ug of DNA.

CDR1 is SGHVS, CDR2 FNYEAQ, per germline. The germline V and J ends were trimmed by 3 bases and 8 bases, with 19 bases remaining between them. The CDR3 loop spans 15 amino acids. For this clonotype: Its antigen is unidentified.

Findings of the study overall: CD8+ Simpson's diversity in patients was not significantly different from that in controls. The study identified twenty-nine CD8+ CDR3 sequences shared by patients and controls.

Genomic DNA templated the TCR beta VDJ and CDR3 profiling. A single record per CDR3 protein comes from TCRdb applying MiXCR to the reads. The table has roughly 180,000 distinct CDR3 sequences, 50% to 75% seen once. This receptor was obtained from a human donor with severe aplastic anemia or a healthy control (not recorded which). The sequencing input was sorted CD4+, CD8+, or CD8+CD57+ T cells (not recorded which) from PBMCs. The chain recombines TRBV7-6 with TRBJ1-1; D might be TRBD1 (5 bases). The CDR3 sequence: CASSFRIVPGTEAFF. The CDR3 bases are TGTGCCAGCAGCTTTAGGATTGTTCCAGGGACGGAAGCTTTCTTT.